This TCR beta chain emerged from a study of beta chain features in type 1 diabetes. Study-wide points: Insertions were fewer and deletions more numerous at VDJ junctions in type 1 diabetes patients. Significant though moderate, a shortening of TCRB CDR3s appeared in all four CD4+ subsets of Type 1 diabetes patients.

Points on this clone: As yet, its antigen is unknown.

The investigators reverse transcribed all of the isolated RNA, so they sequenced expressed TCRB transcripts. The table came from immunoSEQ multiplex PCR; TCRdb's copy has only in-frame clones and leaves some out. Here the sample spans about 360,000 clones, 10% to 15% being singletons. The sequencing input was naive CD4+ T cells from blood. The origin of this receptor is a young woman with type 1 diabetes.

CDR3 amino acids: CASSGTGTVNEKLFF. CDR3 sequence (DNA): TGCGCCAGCAGCGGAACCGGGACAGTCAATGAAAAACTGTTTTTT. V usage is TRBV5-1 and J usage is TRBJ1-4, with 7 nucleotides matching TRBD1. Germline V lookup: CDR1 SGHRS, CDR2 YFSETQ. V was pared by 4 bases and J by 5 bases, with 8 bases of the junction left unmatched. CDR3 size: 15 residues.